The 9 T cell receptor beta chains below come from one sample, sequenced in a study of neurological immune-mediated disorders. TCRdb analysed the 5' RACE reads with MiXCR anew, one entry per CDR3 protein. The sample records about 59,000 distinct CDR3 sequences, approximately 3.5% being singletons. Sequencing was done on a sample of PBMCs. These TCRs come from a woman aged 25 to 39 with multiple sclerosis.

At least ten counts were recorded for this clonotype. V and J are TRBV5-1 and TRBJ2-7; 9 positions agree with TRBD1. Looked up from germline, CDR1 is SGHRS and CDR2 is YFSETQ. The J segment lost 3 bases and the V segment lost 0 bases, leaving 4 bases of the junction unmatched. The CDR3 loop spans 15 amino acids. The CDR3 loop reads CASSLGTGANYEQYF. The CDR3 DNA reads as TGCGCCAGCAGCTTGGGGACAGGGGCCAACTACGAGCAGTACTTC.

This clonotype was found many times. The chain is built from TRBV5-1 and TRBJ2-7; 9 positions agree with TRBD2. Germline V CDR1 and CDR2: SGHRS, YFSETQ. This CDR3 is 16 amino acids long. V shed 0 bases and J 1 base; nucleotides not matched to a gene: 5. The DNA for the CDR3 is TGCGCCAGCAGCTTGGAAGTAGCGGGAGTTTCCTACGAGCAGTACTTC. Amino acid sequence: CASSLEVAGVSYEQYF.

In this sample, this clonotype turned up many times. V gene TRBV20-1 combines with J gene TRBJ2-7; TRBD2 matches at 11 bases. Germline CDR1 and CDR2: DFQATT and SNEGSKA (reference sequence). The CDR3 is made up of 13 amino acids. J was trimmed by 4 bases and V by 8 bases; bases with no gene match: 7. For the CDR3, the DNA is TGCAGTTCCATAGCGGGAGGGGGTTACGAGCAGTACTTC. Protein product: CSSIAGGGYEQYF.

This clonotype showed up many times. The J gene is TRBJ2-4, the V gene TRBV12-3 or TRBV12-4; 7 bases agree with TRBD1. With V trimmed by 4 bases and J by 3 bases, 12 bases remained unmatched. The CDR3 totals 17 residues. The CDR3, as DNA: TGTGCCAGCAGTTCCGCGGGCAGGGGGTTTAACAAAAACATTCAGTACTTC. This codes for CASSSAGRGFNKNIQYF.

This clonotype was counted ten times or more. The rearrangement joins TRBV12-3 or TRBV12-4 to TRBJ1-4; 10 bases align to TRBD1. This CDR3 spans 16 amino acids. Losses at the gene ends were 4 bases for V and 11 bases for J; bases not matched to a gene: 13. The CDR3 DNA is TGTGCCAGCAGTTCCAATCGGGACAGGGGAGGCCGGAAACTGTTTTTT. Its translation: CASSSNRDRGGRKLFF.

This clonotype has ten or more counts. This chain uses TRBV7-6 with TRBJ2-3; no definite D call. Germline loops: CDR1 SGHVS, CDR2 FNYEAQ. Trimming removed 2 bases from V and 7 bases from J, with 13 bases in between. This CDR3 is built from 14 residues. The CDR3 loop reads CASSLNAVPHTQYF. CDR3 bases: TGTGCCAGCAGCTTAAATGCGGTCCCCCATACGCAGTATTTT.

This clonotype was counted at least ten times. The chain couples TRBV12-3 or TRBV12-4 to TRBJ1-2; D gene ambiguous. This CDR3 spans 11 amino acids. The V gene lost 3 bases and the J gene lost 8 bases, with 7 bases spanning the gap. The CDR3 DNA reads TGTGCCAGCAGTTTTAGATTCGGCTACACCTTC. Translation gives CASSFRFGYTF.

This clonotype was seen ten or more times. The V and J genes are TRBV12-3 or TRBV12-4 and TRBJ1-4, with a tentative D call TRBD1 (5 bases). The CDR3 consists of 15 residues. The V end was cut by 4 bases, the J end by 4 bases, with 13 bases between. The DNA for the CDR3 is TGTGCCAGCAGTTCCCAGGAGGGGCTTAATGAAAAACTGTTTTTT. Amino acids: CASSSQEGLNEKLFF.

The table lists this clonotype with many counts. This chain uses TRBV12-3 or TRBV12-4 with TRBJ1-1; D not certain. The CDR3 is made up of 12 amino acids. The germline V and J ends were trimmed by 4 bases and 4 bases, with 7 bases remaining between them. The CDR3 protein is CASSSRITEAFF. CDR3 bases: TGTGCCAGCAGTTCGCGGATCACTGAAGCTTTCTTT.